Listed below are T cell receptor beta chains from one sample, sequenced in a study of blood T cell repertoires in COVID-19. Method: immunoSEQ multiplex PCR; TCRdb's copy keeps in-frame clones and lacks some. The table has around 190,000 clones, roughly 86% seen once; the top ten hold 10%. The specimen sequenced was PBMCs or T cells enriched from blood (not recorded which). The receptor set was obtained from a man between 18 and 35 years old with acute COVID-19. Each CDR3 is given with its conserved first and last residue. A D gene is named only where the DNA matches it firmly. Rows may omit the clone size; those that give it use once, few, many or a size class.

TRBV19	NA	TRBJ1-1	NA	TGTGCCAGTAGTATAGTAGGCAGGGTTTCGAACACTGAAGCTTTCTTT	CASSIVGRVSNTEAFF
TRBV4-2	TRBD1	TRBJ2-3	once	TGTGCCAGCAGCTTAGGACAGGGAAGTGGAACAGATACGCAGTATTTT	CASSLGQGSGTDTQYF
TRBV24-1	TRBD2	TRBJ2-2	NA	TGTGCCACCAGTGATTCGCGACTAGCGGACAACACCGGGGAGCTGTTTTTT	CATSDSRLADNTGELFF
TRBV6-5	NA	TRBJ1-2	once	TGTGCCAGCAGTTACTCCCGGGACTATGGCTACACCTTC	CASSYSRDYGYTF
TRBV4-1	NA	TRBJ2-2	NA	TGCGCCAGCAGCCAAAGGCTAGCGACAGGGCGAACCGGGGAGCTGTTTTTT	CASSQRLATGRTGELFF
TRBV5-6	NA	TRBJ1-3	NA	TGTGCCAGCAGCTTGGGGGCGCCCGGAAACACCATATATTTT	CASSLGAPGNTIYF
TRBV28	TRBD1	TRBJ1-1	NA	TGTGCCAGCATCCCAGGGGGCAACACTGAAGCTTTCTTT	CASIPGGNTEAFF
TRBV30	TRBD1	TRBJ1-4	NA	TGTGCCTGGAGTGGGGGACAGGGCAGGGATAATGAAAAACTGTTTTTT	CAWSGGQGRDNEKLFF
TRBV19	NA	TRBJ1-1	NA	TGTGCCAGTAGCGACAGGAGGAACACTGAAGCTTTCTTT	CASSDRRNTEAFF
TRBV19	NA	TRBJ1-1	NA	TGTGCCAGTAGTCCCCTTTTTGGCCAGAAAATTTTGAACACTGAAGCTTTCTTT	CASSPLFGQKILNTEAFF
TRBV28	TRBD2	TRBJ2-7	NA	TGTGCCAGCAGTTTCTATAGCGGGATGGGGCAGTACTTC	CASSFYSGMGQYF
TRBV28	NA	TRBJ2-4	NA	TGTGCCAGCAGTAGCCAATGGACAAACCCCTTGTGCCCTTTAGCCAAAAACATTCAGTACTTC	CASSSQWTNPLCPLAKNIQYF
TRBV12-3/TRBV12-4	NA	TRBJ1-2	NA	TGTGCCAGCACCCCCGACAGAAACTATGGCTACACCTTC	CASTPDRNYGYTF